One and the same sample provided the 6 T cell receptor beta chains below, sequenced in a study of CD8 T cells in Susac syndrome. Random hexamers were used to reverse transcribe an amount of roughly 0.5 to 1 ug RNA. TCRdb reprocessed the immunoSEQ multiplex PCR reads with MiXCR, giving one entry per CDR3 protein. The sample has some 75,000 distinct CDR3 sequences, about 94% seen once. Sequences were obtained from CD8+ T cells from PBMCs. The receptors were gathered from a human donor with Susac syndrome.

The chain recombines TRBV20-1 with TRBJ2-4; D is possibly TRBD1 or TRBD2 (5 bases each). The CDR3 extends over 17 amino acids. Germline values: CDR1 DFQATT, CDR2 SNEGSKA (reference sequence). Trimming removed 3 bases at V and 1 base at J, with 19 bases between. The CDR3 is CSASPPGTLLAKNIQYF. Here the CDR3 DNA reads TGCAGTGCTAGCCCCCCCGGGACCCTACTGGCCAAAAACATTCAGTACTTC.

The chain has TRBV3-1 and TRBJ2-2; D unclear. The CDR3 length is 13 residues. V was trimmed by 0 bases and J by 5 bases, leaving 4 bases between them. Germline CDR1 LGHDT, CDR2 YNNKEL (reference sequence). The DNA for the CDR3 is TGTGCCAGCAGCCAAGATCGTACCGGGGAGCTGTTTTTT. Residues: CASSQDRTGELFF.

The V call is TRBV29-1, the J call TRBJ1-1; no reliable D call. Germline V lookup: CDR1 SQVTM, CDR2 ANQGSEA. The CDR3 consists of 13 residues. The V end lost 6 bases, the J end lost 5 bases, and 16 bases lay between the germline ends. CDR3 sequence: CSVDPKTGTEAFF. CDR3 in DNA: TGCAGCGTAGACCCTAAGACGGGGACTGAAGCTTTCTTT.

The chain is built from TRBV11-1 and TRBJ1-2, with D possibly matching TRBD1 (6 bases). Germline V gene sequence: CDR1 SGHAT, CDR2 FQDESV (reference sequence). The V end was cut by 5 bases, the J end by 0 bases, with 16 bases between. This CDR3 spans 16 amino acids. Here the CDR3 reads CASSRIQGWTNYGYTF. In nucleotides, the CDR3 is TGTGCCAGCAGCCGCATACAGGGATGGACTAACTATGGCTACACCTTC.

The V and J genes are TRBV11-2 and TRBJ1-2; 7 bases agree with TRBD1. Looked up from germline, CDR1 is SGHAT and CDR2 is FQNNGV. There are 12 residues in the CDR3. V was clipped by 10 bases and J by 6 bases; unmatched bases: 8. CDR3 region: CAITDRVDGYTF. DNA for the CDR3: TGTGCCATCACTGACAGGGTGGATGGCTACACCTTC.

This chain connects TRBV4-1 to TRBJ2-2; D ambiguous. The CDR3 covers 16 residues. Trimming took off 0 bases at V and 3 bases at J, with 11 bases between the two ends. Looked up from germline, CDR1 is MGHRA and CDR2 is YSYEKL. This CDR3 is CASSQDLVRYTGELFF. In DNA form, the CDR3 reads TGCGCCAGCAGCCAAGATCTTGTCAGATACACCGGGGAGCTGTTTTTT.